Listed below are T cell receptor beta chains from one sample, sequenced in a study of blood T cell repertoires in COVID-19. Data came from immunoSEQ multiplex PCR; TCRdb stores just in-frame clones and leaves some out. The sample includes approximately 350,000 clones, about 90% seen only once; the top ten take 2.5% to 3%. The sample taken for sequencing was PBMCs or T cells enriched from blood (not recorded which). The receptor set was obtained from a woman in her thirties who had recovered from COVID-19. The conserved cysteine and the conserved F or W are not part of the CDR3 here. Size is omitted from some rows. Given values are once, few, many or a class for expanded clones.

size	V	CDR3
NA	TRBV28	ASSLISGVNQPQH
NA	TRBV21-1	ASSKVLAGGSQETQY
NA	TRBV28	ASSFLGQGFPNYGYT
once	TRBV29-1	SLRGRATDTQY
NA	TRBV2	ASSRGTGVLTEAF
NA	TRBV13	ASSLGIGTDTQY
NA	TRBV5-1	ASSWVTSGRVNEQF
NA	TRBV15	ATSRDRTVNEQF
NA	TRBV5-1	ASSLIPSGNLNVHEQF
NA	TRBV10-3	AISESYNTEAF
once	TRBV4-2	ASSPRTGTSTDTQY
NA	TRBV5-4	ASSTGGQGVPEAF
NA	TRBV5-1	ASSQTSGGAYEQY
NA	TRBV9	ASSVVLQPRGTEAF
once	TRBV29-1	SVAQGALGGYT
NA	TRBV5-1	ASSLVAGEGETQY
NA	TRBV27	ASSLLAGADTQY
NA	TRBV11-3	ASLTGGYEQY
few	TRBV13	ASSTQASWAYEQY
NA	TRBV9	ASSGGVSQPQH
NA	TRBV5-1	ASSPIPSGRPSDTQY
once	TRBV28	ASSFLRERGETQY